The sequence of this T cell receptor (beta chain) was determined in a study of cytomegalovirus exposure and HLA in healthy donors. Notes on this clone: The antigen is undetermined.

Regarding the study as a whole: In an earlier analysis, in under 700 donors, most V segments appeared productive either ~90% or ~30% of the time. A likely sequencing artifact accounted for one observed cluster of highly shared sequence variants. V segments that were indistinguishable, TRBV6-2 and TRBV6-3 among them, were omitted from analysis.

The V and J ends lost 1 base and 2 bases, in that order; junction bases with no gene match: 9. The CDR3 is made up of 18 amino acids. CDR1 LGHNA and CDR2 YSLEER come from the germline V gene. The PCR made use of 60 Vbeta and 13 Jbeta primers. Per the authors' pipeline: Later analysis identified tens of millions of unique TCR beta chains, about 10 million shared. Only in-frame clones appear in the TCRdb table, and some are missing; sequencing was by immunoSEQ multiplex PCR. Clone size and the V and J calls come from that table; the DNA yielded D and trimming. The sample includes 70,000 or so clones, about 61% of them seen just once.

The rearrangement uses TRBV4-3 and TRBJ2-3; 10 bases map to TRBD2. This TCR was recovered from a woman between 45 and 65 years old in good health and CMV-seronegative. Sequencing was performed on PBMCs. The CDR3 region is CASSQGYQAGGYTDTQYF. In DNA, the CDR3 is TGCGCCAGCAGCCAAGGGTATCAAGCGGGAGGGTACACAGATACGCAGTATTTT.